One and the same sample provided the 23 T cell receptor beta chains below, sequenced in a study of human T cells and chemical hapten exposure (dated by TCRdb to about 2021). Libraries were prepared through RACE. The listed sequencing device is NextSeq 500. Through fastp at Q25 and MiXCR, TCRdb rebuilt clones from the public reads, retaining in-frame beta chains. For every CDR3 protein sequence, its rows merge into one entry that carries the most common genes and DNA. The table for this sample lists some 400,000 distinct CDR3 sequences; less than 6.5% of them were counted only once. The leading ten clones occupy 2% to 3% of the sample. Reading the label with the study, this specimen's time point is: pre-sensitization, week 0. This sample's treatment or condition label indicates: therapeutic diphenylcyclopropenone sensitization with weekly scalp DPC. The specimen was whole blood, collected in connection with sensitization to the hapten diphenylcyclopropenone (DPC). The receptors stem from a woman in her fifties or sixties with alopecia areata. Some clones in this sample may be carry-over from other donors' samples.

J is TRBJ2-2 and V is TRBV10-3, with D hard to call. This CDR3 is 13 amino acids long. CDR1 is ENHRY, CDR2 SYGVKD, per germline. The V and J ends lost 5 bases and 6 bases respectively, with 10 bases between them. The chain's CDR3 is CAISPPRSGELFF. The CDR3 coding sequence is TGTGCCATCAGTCCCCCGAGATCCGGGGAGCTGTTTTTT.

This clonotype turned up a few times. The DNA of the CDR3 is TGTGCCAGCAGCAACCAGGGTCTTTACGGTCAGCCCCAGCATTTT. This encodes CASSNQGLYGQPQHF. The gene calls are TRBV12-3 or TRBV12-4 and TRBJ1-5; the D gene is possibly TRBD1 (5 bases). Trimming left V 6 bases short and J 6 bases short, with 18 bases between. CDR3 length equals 15 residues.

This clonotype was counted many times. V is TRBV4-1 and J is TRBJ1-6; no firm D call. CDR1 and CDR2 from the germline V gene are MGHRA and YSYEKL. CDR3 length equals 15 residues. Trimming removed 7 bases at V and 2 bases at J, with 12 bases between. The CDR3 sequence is CASNVDPTYNSPLHF. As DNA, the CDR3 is TGCGCCAGCAATGTGGACCCTACCTATAATTCACCCCTCCACTTT.

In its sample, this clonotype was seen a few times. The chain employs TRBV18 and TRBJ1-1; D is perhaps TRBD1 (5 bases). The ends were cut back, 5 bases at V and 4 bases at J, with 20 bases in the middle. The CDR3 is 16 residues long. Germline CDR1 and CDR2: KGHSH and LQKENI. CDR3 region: CASSVKEGMDGTEAFF. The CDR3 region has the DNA TGTGCCAGCTCAGTCAAGGAGGGGATGGATGGCACTGAAGCTTTCTTT.

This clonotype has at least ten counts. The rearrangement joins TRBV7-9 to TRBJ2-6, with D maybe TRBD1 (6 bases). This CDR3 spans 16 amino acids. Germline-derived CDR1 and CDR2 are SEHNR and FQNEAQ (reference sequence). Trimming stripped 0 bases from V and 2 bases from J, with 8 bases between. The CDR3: CASSLAEGAGANVLTF. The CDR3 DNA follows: TGTGCCAGCAGCTTAGCCGAGGGGGCTGGGGCCAACGTCCTGACTTTC.

The CDR3 loop reads CASSLNGNRGGYTF. The DNA of the CDR3 is TGTGCCAGCAGCCTAAATGGCAATCGTGGGGGCTACACCTTC. The gene calls are TRBV3-1 and TRBJ1-2; D is undetermined. The V end was cut by 4 bases, the J end by 8 bases, with 17 bases between. From germline, CDR1 is LGHDT and CDR2 YNNKEL (reference sequence). The CDR3 has 14 amino acids.

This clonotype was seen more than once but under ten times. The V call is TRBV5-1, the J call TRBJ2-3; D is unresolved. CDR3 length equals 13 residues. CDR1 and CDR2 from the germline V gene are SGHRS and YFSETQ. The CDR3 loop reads CATSTPEADTQYF. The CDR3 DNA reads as TGCGCTACCTCAACTCCCGAGGCAGATACGCAGTATTTT.

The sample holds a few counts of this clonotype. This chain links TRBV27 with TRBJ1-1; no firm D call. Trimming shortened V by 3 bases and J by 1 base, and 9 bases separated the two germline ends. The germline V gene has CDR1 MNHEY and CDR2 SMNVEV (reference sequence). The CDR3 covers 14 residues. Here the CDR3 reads CASSLTAWNTEAFF. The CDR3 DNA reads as TGTGCCAGCAGTTTGACGGCCTGGAACACTGAAGCTTTCTTT.

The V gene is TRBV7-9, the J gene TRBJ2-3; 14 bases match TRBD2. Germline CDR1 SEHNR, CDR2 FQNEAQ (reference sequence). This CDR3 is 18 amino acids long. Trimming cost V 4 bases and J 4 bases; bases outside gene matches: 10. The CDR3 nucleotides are TGTGCCAGCAGCTCCCCCGGGGGGACTAGCGGGAGAGCAGATACGCAGTATTTT. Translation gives CASSSPGGTSGRADTQYF.

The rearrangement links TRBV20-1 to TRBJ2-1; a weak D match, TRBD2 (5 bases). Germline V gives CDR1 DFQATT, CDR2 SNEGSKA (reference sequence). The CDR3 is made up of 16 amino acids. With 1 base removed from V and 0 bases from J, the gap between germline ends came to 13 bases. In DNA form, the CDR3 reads TGCAGTGCTAGAGGGTTGGACTTAAGCTCCTACAATGAGCAGTTCTTC. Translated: CSARGLDLSSYNEQFF.

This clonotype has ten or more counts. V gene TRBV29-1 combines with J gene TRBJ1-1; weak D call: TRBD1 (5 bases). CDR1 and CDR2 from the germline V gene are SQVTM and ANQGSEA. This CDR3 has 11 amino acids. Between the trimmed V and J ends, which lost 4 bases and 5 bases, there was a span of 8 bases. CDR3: CSVGRGTEAFF. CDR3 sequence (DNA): TGCAGCGTTGGTAGGGGAACTGAAGCTTTCTTT.

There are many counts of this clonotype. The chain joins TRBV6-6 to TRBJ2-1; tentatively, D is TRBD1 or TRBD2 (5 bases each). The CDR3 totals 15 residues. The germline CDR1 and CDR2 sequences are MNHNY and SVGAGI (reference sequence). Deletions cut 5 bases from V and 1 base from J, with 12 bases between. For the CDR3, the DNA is TGTGCCAGCAGTGAGACCGGGACGTCCTACAATGAGCAGTTCTTC. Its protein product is CASSETGTSYNEQFF.

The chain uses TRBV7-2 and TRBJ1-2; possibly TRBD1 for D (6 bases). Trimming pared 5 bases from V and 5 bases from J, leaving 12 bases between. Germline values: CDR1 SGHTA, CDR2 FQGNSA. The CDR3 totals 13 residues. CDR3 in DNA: TGTGCCAGCAGCCCAGACAGGCTGTATGGCTACACCTTC. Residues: CASSPDRLYGYTF.

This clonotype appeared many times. The chain's CDR3 is CATWTSNYNEQFF. The CDR3 DNA is TGTGCCACTTGGACTTCTAACTACAATGAGCAGTTCTTC. The J gene is TRBJ2-1, the V gene TRBV19, with a tentative D call TRBD2 (5 bases). CDR1 and CDR2 (germline): LNHDA, SQIVND (reference sequence). V gave up 10 bases and J gave up 3 bases, with 13 bases separating them. This CDR3 region has 13 residues.

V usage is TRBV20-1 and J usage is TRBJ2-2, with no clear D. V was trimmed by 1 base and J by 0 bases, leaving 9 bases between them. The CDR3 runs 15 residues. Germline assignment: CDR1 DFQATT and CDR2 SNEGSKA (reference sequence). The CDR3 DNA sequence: TGCAGTGCTAGAGTAAACGGTGCGAACACCGGGGAGCTGTTTTTT. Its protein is CSARVNGANTGELFF.

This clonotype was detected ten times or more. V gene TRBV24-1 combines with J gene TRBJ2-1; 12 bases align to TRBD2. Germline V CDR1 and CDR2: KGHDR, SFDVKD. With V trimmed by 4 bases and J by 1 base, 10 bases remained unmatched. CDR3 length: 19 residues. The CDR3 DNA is TGTGCCACCAGTGACCCTAGCGGGAGGGGACAGAAGTCCTACAATGAGCAGTTCTTC. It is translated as CATSDPSGRGQKSYNEQFF.

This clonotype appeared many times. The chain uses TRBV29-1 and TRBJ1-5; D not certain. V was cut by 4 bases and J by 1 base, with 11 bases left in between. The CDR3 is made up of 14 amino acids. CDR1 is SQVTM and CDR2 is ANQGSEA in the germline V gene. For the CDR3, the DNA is TGCAGCGTTGCCGGAGGGCTCAGCAATCAGCCCCAGCATTTT. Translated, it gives CSVAGGLSNQPQHF. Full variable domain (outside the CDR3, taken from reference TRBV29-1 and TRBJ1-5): SAVISQKPSRDICQRGTSLTIQCQVDSQVTMMFWYRQQPGQSLTLIATANQGSEATYESGFVIDKFPISRPNLTFSTLTVSNMSPEDSSIYLCSVAGGLSNQPQHFGDGTRLSIL.

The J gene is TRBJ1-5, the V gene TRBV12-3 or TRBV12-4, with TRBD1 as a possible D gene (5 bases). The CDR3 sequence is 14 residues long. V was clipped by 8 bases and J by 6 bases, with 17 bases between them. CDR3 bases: TGTGCCAGCGGGGGGACCCAGGTCGGTCAGCCCCAGCATTTT. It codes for CASGGTQVGQPQHF.

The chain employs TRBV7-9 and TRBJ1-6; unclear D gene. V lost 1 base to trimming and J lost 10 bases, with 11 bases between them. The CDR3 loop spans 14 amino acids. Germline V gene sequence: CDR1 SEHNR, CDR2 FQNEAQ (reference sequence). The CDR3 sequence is CASSLVRVDSPLHF. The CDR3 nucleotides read TGTGCCAGCAGCTTAGTTAGGGTTGACTCACCCCTCCACTTT.

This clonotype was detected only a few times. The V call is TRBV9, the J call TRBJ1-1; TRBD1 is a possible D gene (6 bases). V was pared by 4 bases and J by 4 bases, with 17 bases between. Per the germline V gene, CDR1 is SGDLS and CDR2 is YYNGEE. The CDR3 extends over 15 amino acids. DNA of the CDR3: TGTGCCAGCAGCCCCCCCCCCAGGGGAGCCACTGAAGCTTTCTTT. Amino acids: CASSPPPRGATEAFF. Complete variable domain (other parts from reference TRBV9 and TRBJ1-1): DSGVTQTPKHLITATGQRVTLRCSPRSGDLSVYWYQQSLDQGLQFLIQYYNGEERAKGNILERFSAQQFPDLHSELNLSSLELGDSALYFCASSPPPRGATEAFFGQGTRLTVV.

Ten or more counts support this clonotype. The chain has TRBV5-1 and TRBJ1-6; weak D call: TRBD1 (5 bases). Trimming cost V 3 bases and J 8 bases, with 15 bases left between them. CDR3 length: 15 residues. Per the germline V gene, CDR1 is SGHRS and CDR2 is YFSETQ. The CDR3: CASSSTVTRDSPLHF. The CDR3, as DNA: TGCGCCAGCAGCTCGACAGTGACGCGGGATTCACCCCTCCACTTT.

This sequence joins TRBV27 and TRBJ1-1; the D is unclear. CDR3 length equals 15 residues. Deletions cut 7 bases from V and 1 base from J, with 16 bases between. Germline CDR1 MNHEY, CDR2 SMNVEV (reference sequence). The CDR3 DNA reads TGTGCCAGCACCCAATTCGGCGGCGCGAACACTGAAGCTTTCTTT. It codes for CASTQFGGANTEAFF.

CDR3 protein: CASSLGASGSTDTQYF. CDR3 nucleotides: TGTGCCAGCAGCTTGGGGGCTAGCGGGAGCACAGATACGCAGTATTTT. The gene calls are TRBV5-4 and TRBJ2-3; 8 bases are shared with TRBD2. This CDR3 has 16 residues. The junction had 3 bases not matched to a gene; V was cut back by 0 bases and J by 0 bases. The germline gives CDR1 SGHNT, CDR2 YYREEE (reference sequence).